This TCR beta chain stems from a study of cytomegalovirus exposure and HLA in healthy donors. PCR amplification relied on 60 Vbeta primers (plus 13 Jbeta primers). The table came from immunoSEQ multiplex PCR; TCRdb's copy has only in-frame clones and leaves some out. The sample contains 150,000 to 200,000 clones, 82% of which appear only once. Remarks on this clone: Antigen unknown.

Findings of the study overall: About 87% or about 30% of the time was how often most TCR beta V segments were productive, according to an earlier analysis. Later analysis associated a missense DCLRE1C variant with TCR beta V- and J-gene trimming. By a later analysis, the bulk of CMV-associated TCR beta chains appeared HLA-restricted. Accurate HLA-A and HLA-B prediction from TCR beta sequences was reported for most subjects.

The sequenced material came from PBMCs. The clonotype comes from a girl aged 2 to 10 in good health and CMV-seropositive.

The CDR3 sequence: CASSLRGQSQPQHF. CDR3 DNA: TGTGCCAGCAGCCTGAGGGGGCAAAGTCAGCCCCAGCATTTT. The chain uses TRBV7-8 and TRBJ1-5; 7 positions match TRBD1. The CDR3 has 14 amino acids. Trimming removed 5 bases from V and 6 bases from J; junction bases left unmatched: 7. Germline V gives CDR1 SGHVS, CDR2 FQNEAQ.